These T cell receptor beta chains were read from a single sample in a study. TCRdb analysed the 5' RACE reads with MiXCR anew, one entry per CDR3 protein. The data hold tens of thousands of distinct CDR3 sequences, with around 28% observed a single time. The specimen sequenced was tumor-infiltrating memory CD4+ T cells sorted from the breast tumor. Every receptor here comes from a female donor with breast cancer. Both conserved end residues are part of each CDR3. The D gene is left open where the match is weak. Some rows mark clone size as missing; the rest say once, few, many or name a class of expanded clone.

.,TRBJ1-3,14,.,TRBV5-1,TGCGCCAGCAGCCTCGACAACTCTGGAAACACCATATATTTT,CASSLDNSGNTIYF
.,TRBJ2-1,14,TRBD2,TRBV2,TGTGCCAGCAGGGGACTAGCGGGGTACAATGAGCAGTTCTTC,CASRGLAGYNEQFF
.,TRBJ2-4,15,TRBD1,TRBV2,TGTGCCAGCAGAGGGACAGACATAGCCAAAAACATTCAGTACTTC,CASRGTDIAKNIQYF
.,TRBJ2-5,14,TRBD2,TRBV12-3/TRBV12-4,TGTGCCAGCAGTCCCCCGGGACTAGCAGAGACCCAGTGCTTC,CASSPPGLAETQCF
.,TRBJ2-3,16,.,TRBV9,TGTGCCAGCAGCGTAAGGAGCGGGTATTCCACAGATACGCAGTATTTT,CASSVRSGYSTDTQYF
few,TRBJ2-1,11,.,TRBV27,TGTGCCAGCAGGGGGAGAGGTGAGCAGTTCTTC,CASRGRGEQFF
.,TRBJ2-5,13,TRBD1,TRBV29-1,TGCAGCGTTGCTCAGGGGGCTGGGGAGACCCAGTACTTC,CSVAQGAGETQYF
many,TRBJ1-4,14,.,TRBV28,TGTGCCAGCAGGCCGGGACACTCTAATGAAAAACTGTTTTTT,CASRPGHSNEKLFF
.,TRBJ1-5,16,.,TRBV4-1,TGCGCCAGCAGCCAAGAGTCAAAGGACAGATATCAGCCCCAGCACTTT,CASSQESKDRYQPQHF
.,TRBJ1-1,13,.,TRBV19,TGTGCCAGTAGTATTCAACAGCGCACTGAAGCTTTCTTT,CASSIQQRTEAFF
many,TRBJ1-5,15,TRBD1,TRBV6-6,TGTGCCAGCAGTTACTTGACAGGGGGCGATCAGCCCCAGCATTTT,CASSYLTGGDQPQHF
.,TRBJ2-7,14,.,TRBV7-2,TGTGCCAGCAGCCCTTTGTCGGGGTCTGGCGAGCAGTACTTC,CASSPLSGSGEQYF
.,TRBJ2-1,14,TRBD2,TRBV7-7,TGTGCTAGCAGCTTAGGAGCGGGAGACAATGAGCAGTTCTTC,CASSLGAGDNEQFF
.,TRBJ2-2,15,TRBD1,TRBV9,TGTGCCAGCAGCGTAGCAGTAGGGGGCCACGGGGAGCTGTTTTTT,CASSVAVGGHGELFF
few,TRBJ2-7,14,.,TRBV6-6,TGTGCCAGCAGGCCTGGGGGACACTCCTACGAGCAGTACTTC,CASRPGGHSYEQYF
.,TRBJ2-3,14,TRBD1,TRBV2,TGTGCCAGCAGTGAAAATGCACAGGGGAATACGCAGTATTTT,CASSENAQGNTQYF
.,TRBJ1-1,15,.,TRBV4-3,TGCGCCAGCAGCCAAGAGCCACAGCTGAACACTGAAGCTTTCTTT,CASSQEPQLNTEAFF
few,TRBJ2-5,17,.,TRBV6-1,TGTGCCAGCAGTGGTAGGGTTTTGGGGGGGCCTCAAGAGACCCAGTACTTC,CASSGRVLGGPQETQYF
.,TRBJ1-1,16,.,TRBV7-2,TGTGCCAGCAGCCCTTATAGCCCAACAGAGGACACTGAAGCTTTCTTT,CASSPYSPTEDTEAFF
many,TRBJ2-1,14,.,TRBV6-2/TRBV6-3,TGTGCCAGCAGTAGGGGTACCCCAGGGAATGAGCAGTTCTTC,CASSRGTPGNEQFF
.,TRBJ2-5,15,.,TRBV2,TGTGCCAGCAGTGAGACAGTCGCGCAGCGAGAGACCCAGTACTTC,CASSETVAQRETQYF
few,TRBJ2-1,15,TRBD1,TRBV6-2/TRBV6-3,TGTGCCAGCAGTTACGCCCGGACAGGGGGTGGGGAGCAGTTCTTC,CASSYARTGGGEQFF
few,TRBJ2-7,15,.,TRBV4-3,TGCGCCAGCAGCCAAGAACAGCTAGGTACCTACGAGCAGTACTTC,CASSQEQLGTYEQYF
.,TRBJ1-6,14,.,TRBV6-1,TGTGCCGGGGGCGCGACCTCCTATAATTCACCCCTCCACTTT,CAGGATSYNSPLHF
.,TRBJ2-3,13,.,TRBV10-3,TGTGCCATCAGTGTGTGGGGCATGGATACGCAGTATTTT,CAISVWGMDTQYF
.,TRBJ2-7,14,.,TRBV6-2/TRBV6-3,TGTGCCAGCAGAAAACCCGGACAGCCCTACGAGCAGTACTTC,CASRKPGQPYEQYF
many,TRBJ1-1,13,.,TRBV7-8,TGTGCCACCAAGGTGTTGCCGAACACTGAAGCTTTCTTT,CATKVLPNTEAFF
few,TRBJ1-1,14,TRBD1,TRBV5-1,TGCGCCAGCACCGGACAGGGGGCTTGGAGTGAAGCTTTCTTT,CASTGQGAWSEAFF
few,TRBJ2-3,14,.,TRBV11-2,TGTGCCAGCAGCCCGACCCCTCTAGCAGATACGCAGTATTTT,CASSPTPLADTQYF
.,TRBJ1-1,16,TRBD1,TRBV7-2,TGTGCCAGCAGCTTAGCAGGGGGCAGACTCGGAACTGAAGCTTTCTTT,CASSLAGGRLGTEAFF
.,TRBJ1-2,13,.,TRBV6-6,TGTGCCAGCAGTCAAGGGTCGGGCTATGGCTACACCTTC,CASSQGSGYGYTF
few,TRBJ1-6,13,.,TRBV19,TGTGCCAGTAGTATTCAGGGAGGGTCACCCCTCCACTTT,CASSIQGGSPLHF
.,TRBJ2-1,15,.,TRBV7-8,TGTGCCAGCAGCCTAGACGCACGCTCCTACAATGAGCAGTTCTTC,CASSLDARSYNEQFF
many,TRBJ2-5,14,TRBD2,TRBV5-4,TGTGCCAGCAGCGTTAGCGGGTCCCAAGAGACCCAGTACTTC,CASSVSGSQETQYF
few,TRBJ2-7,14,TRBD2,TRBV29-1,TGCAGCGTTGTGCCTAGCGGGATGGGGAACGAGCAGTACTTC,CSVVPSGMGNEQYF
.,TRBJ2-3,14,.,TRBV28,TGTGCCAGCGGGAAAACCGATAGCACAGATACGCAGTATTTT,CASGKTDSTDTQYF
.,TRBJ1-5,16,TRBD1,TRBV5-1,TGCGCCAGCAGCTTGGATGGGACAGGTGGGGATCAGCCCCAGCATTTT,CASSLDGTGGDQPQHF
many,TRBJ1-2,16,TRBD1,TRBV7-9,TGTGCCAGCAGCGCCTACGCCGGGACAGAGGGGTATGGCTACACCTTC,CASSAYAGTEGYGYTF
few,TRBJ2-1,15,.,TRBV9,TGTGCCAGCAGCGTAGTCGGGAAGTCCTACAATGAGCAGTTCTTC,CASSVVGKSYNEQFF
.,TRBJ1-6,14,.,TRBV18,TGTGCCAGCTCACCAAAGGACAGTAATTCACCCCTCCACTTT,CASSPKDSNSPLHF
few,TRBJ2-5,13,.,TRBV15,TGTGCCACCAGCATCGGACAATCAGAGACCCAGTACTTC,CATSIGQSETQYF
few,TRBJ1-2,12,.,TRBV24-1,TGTGCCACCAGCCGGGGGGATTTTGACTACACCTTC,CATSRGDFDYTF
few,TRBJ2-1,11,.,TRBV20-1,TGCAGTGCTGCGGCAGGCGAGGGCTTGCTCTTC,CSAAAGEGLLF
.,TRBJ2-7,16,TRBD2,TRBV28,TGTGCCAGCAGTTCGCTCCGGCTAGCGGGAGCCTACGAGCAGTACTTC,CASSSLRLAGAYEQYF
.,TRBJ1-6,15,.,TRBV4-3,TGTGCCAGCAGCCAAGTGTACAGGTCGGGTTCACCCCTCCACTTT,CASSQVYRSGSPLHF